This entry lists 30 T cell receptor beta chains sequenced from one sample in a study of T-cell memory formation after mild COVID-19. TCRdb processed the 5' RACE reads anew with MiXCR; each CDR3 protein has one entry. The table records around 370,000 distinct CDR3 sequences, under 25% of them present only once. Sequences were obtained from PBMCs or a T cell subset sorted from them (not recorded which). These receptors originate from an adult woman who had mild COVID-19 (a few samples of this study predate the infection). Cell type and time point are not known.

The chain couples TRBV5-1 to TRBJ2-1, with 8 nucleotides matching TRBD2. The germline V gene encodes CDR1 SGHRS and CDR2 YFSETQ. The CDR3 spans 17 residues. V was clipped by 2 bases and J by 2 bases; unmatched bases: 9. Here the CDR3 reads CASSFTSGPAAYNEQFF. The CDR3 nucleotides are TGCGCCAGCAGCTTTACTAGCGGTCCCGCCGCCTACAATGAGCAGTTCTTC.

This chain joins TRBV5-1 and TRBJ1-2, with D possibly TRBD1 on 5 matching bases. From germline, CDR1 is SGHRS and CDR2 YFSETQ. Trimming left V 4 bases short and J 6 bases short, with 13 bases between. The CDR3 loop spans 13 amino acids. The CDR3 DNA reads TGCGCCAGCAGCCCACAGGCTTCGAATGGCTACACCTTC. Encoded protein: CASSPQASNGYTF.

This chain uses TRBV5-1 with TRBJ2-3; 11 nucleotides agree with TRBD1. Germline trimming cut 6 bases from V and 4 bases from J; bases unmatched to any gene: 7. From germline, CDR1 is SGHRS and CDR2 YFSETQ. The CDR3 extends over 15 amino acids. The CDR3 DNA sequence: TGCGCCAGCACCTCGGGACAGGGGGAATCAGATACGCAGTATTTT. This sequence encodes CASTSGQGESDTQYF. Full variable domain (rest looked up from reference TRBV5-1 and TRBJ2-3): KAGVTQTPRYLIKTRGQQVTLSCSPISGHRSVSWYQQTPGQGLQFLFEYFSETQRNKGNFPGRFSGRQFSNSRSEMNVSTLELGDSALYLCASTSGQGESDTQYFGPGTRLTVL.

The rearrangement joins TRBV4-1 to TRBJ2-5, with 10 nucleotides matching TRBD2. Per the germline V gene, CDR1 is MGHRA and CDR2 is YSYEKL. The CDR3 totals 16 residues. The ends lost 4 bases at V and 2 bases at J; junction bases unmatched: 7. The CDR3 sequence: CASSRGLAARQETQYF. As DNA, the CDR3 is TGCGCCAGCAGCCGTGGACTAGCGGCCCGTCAAGAGACCCAGTACTTC.

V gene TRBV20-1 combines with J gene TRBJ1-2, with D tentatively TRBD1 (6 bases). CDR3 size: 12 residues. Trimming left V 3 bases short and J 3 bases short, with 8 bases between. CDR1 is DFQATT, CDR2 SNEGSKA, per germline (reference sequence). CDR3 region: CSASPGDYGYTF. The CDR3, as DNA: TGCAGTGCTAGTCCAGGGGACTATGGCTACACCTTC.

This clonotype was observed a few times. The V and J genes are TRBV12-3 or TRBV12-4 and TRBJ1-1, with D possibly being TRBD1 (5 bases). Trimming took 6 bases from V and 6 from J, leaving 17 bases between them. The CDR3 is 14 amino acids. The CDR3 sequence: CASRSGKMEPEAFF. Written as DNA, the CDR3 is TGTGCCAGCAGATCAGGGAAGATGGAGCCTGAAGCTTTCTTT.

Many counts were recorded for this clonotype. The CDR3 DNA sequence: TGTGCCAGCAGCACAGCCTACGAGCAGTACTTC. Translating it yields CASSTAYEQYF. V usage is TRBV2 and J usage is TRBJ2-7, with D hard to call. V was cut by 6 bases and J by 2 bases, with 5 bases left in between. Germline assignment: CDR1 SNHLY and CDR2 FYNNEI. The CDR3 length is 11 residues.

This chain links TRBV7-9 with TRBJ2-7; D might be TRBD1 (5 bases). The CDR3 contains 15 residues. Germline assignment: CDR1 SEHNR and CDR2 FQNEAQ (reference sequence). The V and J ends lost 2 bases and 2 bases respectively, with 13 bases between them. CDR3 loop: CASSLYPTGTYEQYF. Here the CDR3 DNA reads TGTGCCAGCAGCTTATATCCCACAGGAACCTACGAGCAGTACTTC.

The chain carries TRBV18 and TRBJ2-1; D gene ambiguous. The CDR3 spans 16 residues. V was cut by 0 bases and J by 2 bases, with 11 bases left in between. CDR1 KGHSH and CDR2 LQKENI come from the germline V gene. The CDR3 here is CASSPPPQITYNEQFF. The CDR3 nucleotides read TGTGCCAGCTCACCACCACCCCAGATAACCTACAATGAGCAGTTCTTC.

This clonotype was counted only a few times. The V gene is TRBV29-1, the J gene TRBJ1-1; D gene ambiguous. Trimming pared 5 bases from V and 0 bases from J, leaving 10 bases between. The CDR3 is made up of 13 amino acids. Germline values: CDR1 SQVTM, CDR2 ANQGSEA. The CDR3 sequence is CSVYPGVNTEAFF. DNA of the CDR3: TGCAGCGTTTATCCCGGGGTGAACACTGAAGCTTTCTTT.

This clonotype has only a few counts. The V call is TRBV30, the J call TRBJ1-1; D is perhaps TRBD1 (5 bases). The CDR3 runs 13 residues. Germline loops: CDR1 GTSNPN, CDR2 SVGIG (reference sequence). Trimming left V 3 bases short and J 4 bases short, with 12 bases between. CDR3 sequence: CAWRERGGTEAFF. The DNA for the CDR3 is TGTGCCTGGAGGGAGCGCGGGGGCACTGAAGCTTTCTTT.

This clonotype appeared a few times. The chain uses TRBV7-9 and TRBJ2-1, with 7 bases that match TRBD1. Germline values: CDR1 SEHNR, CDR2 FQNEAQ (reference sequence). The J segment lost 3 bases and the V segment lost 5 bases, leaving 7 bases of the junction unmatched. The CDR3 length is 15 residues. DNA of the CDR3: TGTGCCAGCAGCCTACCGGGACAGCTCTACAATGAGCAGTTCTTC. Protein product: CASSLPGQLYNEQFF.

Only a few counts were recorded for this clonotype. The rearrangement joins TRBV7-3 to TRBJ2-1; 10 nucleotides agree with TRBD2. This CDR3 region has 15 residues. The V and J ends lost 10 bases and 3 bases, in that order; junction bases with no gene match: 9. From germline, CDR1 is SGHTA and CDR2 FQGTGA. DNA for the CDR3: TGTGCCACCTCTCCCGGGACTAGCGTCTACAATGAGCAGTTCTTC. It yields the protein CATSPGTSVYNEQFF.

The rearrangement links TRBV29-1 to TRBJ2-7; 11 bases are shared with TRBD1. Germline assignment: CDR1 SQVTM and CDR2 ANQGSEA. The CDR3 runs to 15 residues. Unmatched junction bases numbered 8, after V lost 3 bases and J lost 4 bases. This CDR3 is CSVDQLGTGGYEQYF. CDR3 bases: TGCAGCGTTGACCAGCTTGGGACAGGGGGATACGAGCAGTACTTC.

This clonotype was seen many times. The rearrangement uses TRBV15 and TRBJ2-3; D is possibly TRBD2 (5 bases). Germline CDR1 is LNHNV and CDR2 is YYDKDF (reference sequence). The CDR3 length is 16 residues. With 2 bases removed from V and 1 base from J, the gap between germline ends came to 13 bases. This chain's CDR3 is CATSRPSGGRTDTQYF. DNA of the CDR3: TGTGCCACCAGCAGACCGTCAGGCGGGCGCACAGATACGCAGTATTTT.

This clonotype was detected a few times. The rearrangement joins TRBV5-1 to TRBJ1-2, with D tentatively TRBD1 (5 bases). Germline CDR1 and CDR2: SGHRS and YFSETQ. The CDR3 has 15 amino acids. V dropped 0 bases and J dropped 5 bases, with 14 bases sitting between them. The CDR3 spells CASSLGLDSLYGYTF. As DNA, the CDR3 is TGCGCCAGCAGCTTGGGTCTCGACAGCCTGTATGGCTACACCTTC.

CDR3 loop: CAVGGVRSEQFF. CDR3 bases: TGTGCAGTCGGGGGGGTTAGGAGTGAGCAGTTCTTC. V gene TRBV19 combines with J gene TRBJ2-1, with TRBD2 matching 8 bases. This CDR3 is 12 amino acids long. Germline V gives CDR1 LNHDA, CDR2 SQIVND (reference sequence).

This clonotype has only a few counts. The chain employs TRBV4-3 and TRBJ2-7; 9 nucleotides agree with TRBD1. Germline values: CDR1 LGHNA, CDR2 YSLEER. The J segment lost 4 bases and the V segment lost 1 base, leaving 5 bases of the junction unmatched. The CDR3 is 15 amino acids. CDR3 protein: CASSQAGTGMYEQYF. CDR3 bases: TGCGCCAGCAGCCAAGCCGGGACAGGGATGTACGAGCAGTACTTC.

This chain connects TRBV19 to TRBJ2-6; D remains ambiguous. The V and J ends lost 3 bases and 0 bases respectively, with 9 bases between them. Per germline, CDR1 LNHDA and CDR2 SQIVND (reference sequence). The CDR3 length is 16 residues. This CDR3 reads CASSITPYSGANVLTF. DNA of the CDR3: TGTGCCAGTAGTATTACGCCATACTCTGGGGCCAACGTCCTGACTTTC.

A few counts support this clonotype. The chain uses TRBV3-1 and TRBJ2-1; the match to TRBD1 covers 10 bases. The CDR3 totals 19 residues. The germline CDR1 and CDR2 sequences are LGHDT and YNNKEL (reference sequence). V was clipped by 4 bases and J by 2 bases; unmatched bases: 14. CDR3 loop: CASSPGTGEGLLAYNEQFF. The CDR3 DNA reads TGTGCCAGCAGCCCAGGGACAGGGGAGGGTCTACTGGCCTACAATGAGCAGTTCTTC.

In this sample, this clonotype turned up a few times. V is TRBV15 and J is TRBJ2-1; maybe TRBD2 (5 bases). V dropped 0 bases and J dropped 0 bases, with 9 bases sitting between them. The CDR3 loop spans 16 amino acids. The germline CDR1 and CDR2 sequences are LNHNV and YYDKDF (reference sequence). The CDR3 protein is CATSREGGSSYNEQFF. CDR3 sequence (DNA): TGTGCCACCAGCAGAGAAGGTGGGAGCTCCTACAATGAGCAGTTCTTC.

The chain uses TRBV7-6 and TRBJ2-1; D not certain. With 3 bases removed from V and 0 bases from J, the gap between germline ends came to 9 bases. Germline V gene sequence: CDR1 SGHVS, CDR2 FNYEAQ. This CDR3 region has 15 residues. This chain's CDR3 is CASSFDRSSYNEQFF. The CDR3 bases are TGTGCCAGCAGCTTTGATCGAAGCTCCTACAATGAGCAGTTCTTC.

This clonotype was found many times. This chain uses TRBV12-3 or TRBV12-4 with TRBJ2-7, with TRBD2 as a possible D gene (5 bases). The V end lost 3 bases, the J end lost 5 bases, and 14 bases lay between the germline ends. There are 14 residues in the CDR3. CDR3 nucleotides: TGTGCCAGCAGTTTGGGGTCCTCGGGGAACGAGCAGTACTTC. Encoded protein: CASSLGSSGNEQYF.

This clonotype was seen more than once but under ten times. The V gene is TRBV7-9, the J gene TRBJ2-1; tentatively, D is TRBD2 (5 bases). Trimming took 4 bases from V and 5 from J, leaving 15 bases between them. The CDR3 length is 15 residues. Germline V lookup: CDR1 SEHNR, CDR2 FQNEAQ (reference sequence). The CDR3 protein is CASSSPRGSNNEQFF. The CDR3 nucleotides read TGTGCCAGCAGCTCACCTCGGGGATCAAACAATGAGCAGTTCTTC.

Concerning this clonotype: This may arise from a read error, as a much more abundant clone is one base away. In nucleotides, the CDR3 is TGTGCCAGCAGCTTAGGACCGATCACTGAAGCTTTCTTT. This translates into CASSLGPITEAFF. The chain joins TRBV7-2 to TRBJ1-1, with no clear D. Germline V gene data show CDR1 as SGHTA and CDR2 as FQGNSA. V was pared by 1 base and J by 4 bases, with 7 bases between. This CDR3 region has 13 residues.

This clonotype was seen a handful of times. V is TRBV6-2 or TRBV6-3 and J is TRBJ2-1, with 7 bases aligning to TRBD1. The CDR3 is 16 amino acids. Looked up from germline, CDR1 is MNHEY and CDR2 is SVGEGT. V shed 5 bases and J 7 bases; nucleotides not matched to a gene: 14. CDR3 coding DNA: TGTGCCAGCAGTCTGTTGGGACAGATCCCCGAGAATGAGCAGTTCTTC. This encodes CASSLLGQIPENEQFF.

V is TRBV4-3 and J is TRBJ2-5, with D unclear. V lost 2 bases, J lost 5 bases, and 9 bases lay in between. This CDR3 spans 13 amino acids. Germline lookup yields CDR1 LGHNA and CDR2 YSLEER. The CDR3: CASSQNSGETQYF. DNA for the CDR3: TGCGCCAGCAGCCAAAATTCCGGGGAGACCCAGTACTTC.

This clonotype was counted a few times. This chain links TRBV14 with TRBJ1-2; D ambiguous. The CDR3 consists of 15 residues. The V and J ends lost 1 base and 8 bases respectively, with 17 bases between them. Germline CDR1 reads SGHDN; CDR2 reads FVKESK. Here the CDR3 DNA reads TGTGCCAGCAGCCAAGTCCCCGGGCCCTTTGGCGGCTACACCTTC. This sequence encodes CASSQVPGPFGGYTF.

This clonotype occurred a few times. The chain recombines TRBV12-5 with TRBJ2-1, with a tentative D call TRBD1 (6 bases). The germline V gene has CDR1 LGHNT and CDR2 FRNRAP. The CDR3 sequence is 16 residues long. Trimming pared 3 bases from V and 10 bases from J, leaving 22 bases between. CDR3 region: CASGFPGRGASWEQFF. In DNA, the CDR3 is TGTGCTAGTGGTTTTCCGGGCAGGGGCGCCTCATGGGAGCAGTTCTTC.

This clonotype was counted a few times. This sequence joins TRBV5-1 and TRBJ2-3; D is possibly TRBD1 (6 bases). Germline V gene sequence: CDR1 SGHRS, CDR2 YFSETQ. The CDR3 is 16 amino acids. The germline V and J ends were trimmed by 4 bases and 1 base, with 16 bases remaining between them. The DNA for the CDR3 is TGCGCCAGCAGCACTAACAGGGAGCTCCGCACAGATACGCAGTATTTT. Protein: CASSTNRELRTDTQYF. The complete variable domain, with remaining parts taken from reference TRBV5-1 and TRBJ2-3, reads KAGVTQTPRYLIKTRGQQVTLSCSPISGHRSVSWYQQTPGQGLQFLFEYFSETQRNKGNFPGRFSGRQFSNSRSEMNVSTLELGDSALYLCASSTNRELRTDTQYFGPGTRLTVL.